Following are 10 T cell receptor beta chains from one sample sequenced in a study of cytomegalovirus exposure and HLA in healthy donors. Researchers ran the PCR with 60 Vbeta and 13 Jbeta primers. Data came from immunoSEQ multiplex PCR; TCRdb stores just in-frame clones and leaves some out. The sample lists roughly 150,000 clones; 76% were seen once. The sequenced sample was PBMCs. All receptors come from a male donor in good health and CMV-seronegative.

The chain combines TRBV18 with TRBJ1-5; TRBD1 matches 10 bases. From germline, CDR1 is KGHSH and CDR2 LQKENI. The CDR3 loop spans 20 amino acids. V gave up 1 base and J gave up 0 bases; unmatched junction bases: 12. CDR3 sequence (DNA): TGTGCCAGCTCACCACTCGCGACAGGGGGCGCCGGGAATAGCAATCAGCCCCAGCATTTT. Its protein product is CASSPLATGGAGNSNQPQHF.

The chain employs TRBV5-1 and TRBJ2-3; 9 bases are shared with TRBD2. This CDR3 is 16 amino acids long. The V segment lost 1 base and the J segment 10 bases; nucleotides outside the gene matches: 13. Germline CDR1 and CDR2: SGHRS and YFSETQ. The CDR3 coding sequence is TGCGCCAGCAGCTTGAGCTCTAGCGGGGCCATCGGGGCGCAGTATTTT. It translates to CASSLSSSGAIGAQYF.

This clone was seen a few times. The CDR3 DNA reads as TGCGCCAGCAGCTTGATGTCAGATAATGAAAAACTGTTTTTT. It yields the protein CASSLMSDNEKLFF. This chain uses TRBV5-1 with TRBJ1-4, with D unclear. Germline V CDR1 and CDR2: SGHRS, YFSETQ. The germline V and J ends were trimmed by 1 base and 4 bases, with 8 bases remaining between them. The CDR3 runs 14 residues.

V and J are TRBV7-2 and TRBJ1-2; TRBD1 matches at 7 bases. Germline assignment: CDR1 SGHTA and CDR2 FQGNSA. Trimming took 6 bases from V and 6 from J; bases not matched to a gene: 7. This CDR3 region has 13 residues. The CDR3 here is CASSRQGSNGYTF. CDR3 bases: TGTGCCAGCAGTCGACAGGGATCTAATGGCTACACCTTC.

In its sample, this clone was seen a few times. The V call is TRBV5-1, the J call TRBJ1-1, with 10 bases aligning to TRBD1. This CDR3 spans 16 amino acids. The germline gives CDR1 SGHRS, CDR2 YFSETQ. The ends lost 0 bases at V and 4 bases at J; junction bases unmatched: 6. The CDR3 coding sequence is TGCGCCAGCAGCTTGGGGGACAGGGGATCGGTCACTGAAGCTTTCTTT. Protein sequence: CASSLGDRGSVTEAFF.

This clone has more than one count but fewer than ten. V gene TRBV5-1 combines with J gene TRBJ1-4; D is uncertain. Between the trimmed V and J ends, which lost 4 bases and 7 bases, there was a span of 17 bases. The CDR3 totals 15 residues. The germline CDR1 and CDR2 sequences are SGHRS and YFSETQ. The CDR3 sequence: CASSQSGYRGEKLFF. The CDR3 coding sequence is TGCGCCAGCAGCCAGTCGGGGTATCGGGGTGAAAAACTGTTTTTT.

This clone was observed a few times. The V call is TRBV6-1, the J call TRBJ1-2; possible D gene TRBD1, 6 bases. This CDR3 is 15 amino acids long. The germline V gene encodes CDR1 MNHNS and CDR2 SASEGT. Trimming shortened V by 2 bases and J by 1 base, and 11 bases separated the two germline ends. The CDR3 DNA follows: TGTGCCAGCAGTGAACCCCGAGGGGGTAACTATGGCTACACCTTC. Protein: CASSEPRGGNYGYTF.

CDR3 DNA sequence: TGTACGGGAGGGGCCAACGTCCTGACTTTC. Amino acids: CTGGANVLTF. The V and J genes are TRBV7-9 and TRBJ2-6, with a possible D match to TRBD2 (5 bases). Germline V gene sequence: CDR1 SEHNR, CDR2 FQNEAQ (reference sequence). This CDR3 region has 10 residues.

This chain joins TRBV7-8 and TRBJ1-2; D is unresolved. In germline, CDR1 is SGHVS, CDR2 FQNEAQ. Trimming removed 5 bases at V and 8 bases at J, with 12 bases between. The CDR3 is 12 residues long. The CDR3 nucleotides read TGTGCCAGCAGCCCCCAATTGGGCGGCTACACCTTC. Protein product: CASSPQLGGYTF. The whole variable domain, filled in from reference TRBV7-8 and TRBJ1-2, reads GAGVSQSPRYKVAKRGQDVALRCDPISGHVSLFWYQQALGQGPEFLTYFQNEAQLDKSGLPSDRFFAERPEGSVSTLKIQRTQQEDSAVYLCASSPQLGGYTFGSGTRLTVV.

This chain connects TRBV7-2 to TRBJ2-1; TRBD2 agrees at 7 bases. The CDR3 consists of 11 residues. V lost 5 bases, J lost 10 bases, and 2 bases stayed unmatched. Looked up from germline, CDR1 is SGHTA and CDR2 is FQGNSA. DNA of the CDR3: TGTGCCAGCAGCCCAGCGGGGGAGCAGTTCTTC. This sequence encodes CASSPAGEQFF. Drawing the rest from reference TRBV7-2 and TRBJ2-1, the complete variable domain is GAGVSQSPSNKVTEKGKDVELRCDPISGHTALYWYRQSLGQGLEFLIYFQGNSAPDKSGLPSDRFSAERTGGSVSTLTIQRTQQEDSAVYLCASSPAGEQFFGPGTRLTVL.